This TCR beta chain was captured by sequencing in a study of long-term antiretroviral therapy in people with HIV (dated by TCRdb to about 2022). About the investigation overall: The earliest samples were collected roughly a decade before the 2015 WHO recommendation for immediate ART, at a time when ART was usually postponed until CD4 counts fell. A retrospective serial study tested whether ART initiation and durable HIV suppression were associated with changes in peripheral blood TRB repertoire composition and diversity. The cohort contributed about 200 cryopreserved PBMC samples from under 35 adults with confirmed HIV infection, collected serially over a mean of approximately 6 years (range 1-12). Of the roughly 27 participants with HIV, eleven were female. Test extractions of a monoclonal T-cell line alongside 30 or so polyclonal samples showed no cross-contamination during QIAcube processing.

As concerns this clone: This clone's antigen is unknown. No much larger clone exists at a distance of one base, and base qualities are not known.

Inclusion was restricted to participants for whom at least one PBMC sample before ART initiation and at least two post-ART samples were available. Every participant with HIV received treatment in the United States of America. Cryopreserved samples of roughly 0.85-11 million PBMC were thawed and washed before DNA extraction. At the time of the earliest PBMC sample for each participant with HIV, ages ranged from 23 to 54 years. Per participant, PBMC samples came from 1-4 timepoints prior to ART initiation and 2-8 timepoints following ART initiation, for a median of 7 samples. For every participant, serial HIV viral load, CD4+ T-cell count, ART history and demographic data were obtained. Genomic DNA was extracted from unsorted PBMC with a Qiagen kit on a QIAcube, processed in batches of 12 samples. Its CDR3 holds 15 amino acids, cysteine through phenylalanine. Of all the DNA, just the CDR3 is kept, 45 bases in frame from base 1. V gives up 4 bases and J gives up 2 bases, and the segment between their germline ends measures 16 bases. The germline V gene yields SGHRS for CDR1 and YFSETQ for CDR2.

Broader findings and caveats from the paper: The samples span the years 2004 to 2017, and the ART regimens used may be less effective than current regimens. Starting ART was linked to a significant rise in TRB diversity, yet even with long-term ART the diversity remained significantly lower than in transplant donor controls. Because cell numbers in pre-ART samples were limited, unsorted PBMC were profiled instead of sorted CD4+ and CD8+ T cells. No data were available on ART adherence, viral resistance or therapy changes, limiting inferences about post-ART repertoire changes. At every time point, the repertoire was dominated by expanded TRB clones first identified before ART initiation, although this dominance fluctuated and, in many PLHIV, declined after ART. Owing to limited PBMC availability, only the TCR beta chain was sequenced, without alpha chain pairing. Narrower CDR3 length ranges were observed in HIV repertoires than in controls, and an antigen-experienced repertoire with only a slight naive shift after ART was suggested by the network structure.

Sequencing of the TRB variable region was done with the immunoSEQ hsTCRB v3.0 assay at survey level resolution. The targeted TRB sequencing depth was roughly 40,000-55,000 T-cell genomes per sample. An Illumina MiSeq with a v3 150-cycle kit was used to sequence the pooled TRB libraries. For the original study's pipeline: Analysis of repertoires was carried out in R inside a reproducible Nextflow workflow spanning QC, data transformation and analysis. Custom analyses were implemented in LymphoSeq2, an R package for AIRR-Seq data exploration. Several samples that produced fewer than 5000 total TRB sequences were removed, so some 180 HIV repertoires were analyzed. Among the roughly 190 retained HIV repertoires, about 57 were collected before ART initiation and approximately 130 after ART initiation. Repertoires were downsampled to 5000 TRB nucleotide sequences, with summary statistics averaged over 100 downsampling iterations. Only TRB sequences with CDR3 regions of at least seven amino acids were retained for analysis. Two measures captured diversity: a Shannon entropy-derived clonality score and the Gini coefficient. In the repertoire networks, any two of the top 5000 CDR3 amino acid sequences were linked whenever the two sequences differed by an edit distance of one. Antigen specificity groups and MHC restriction were predicted for TRB CDR3 amino acid sequences with GLIPH2. Known CMV, EBV, HIV or tissue antigen associations were flagged by matching CDR3 amino acid sequences against VDJdb and McPAS-TCR. Pre-ART, post-ART and control groups were compared with Wilcoxon signed-rank tests and Holm-Bonferroni correction. Not all clones reach the TCRdb copy of this immuneACCESS table, which keeps in-frame sequences only. Checked studies attribute under half of the gap to unresolved V genes and leave the rest unexplained. V, J and clone size were drawn from that table, and D and trimming were deduced from the DNA. Within this sample are around 40,000 clones, with 86% of them counted one time only. Less than 4% of the sample belongs to the ten largest clones.

This sequence uses TRBV5-1 and TRBJ2-7; the D gene is perhaps TRBD1, from 5 matching bases. This specimen consisted of unsorted PBMCs, obtained just before starting antiretroviral therapy. This receptor was identified in a woman aged 18-29 years with HIV. The DNA sequence is given as TGCGCCAGCAGCCCAACGACAGAGTTTACCTACGAGCAGTACTTC. It translates to CASSPTTEFTYEQYF.